Included here is one TCR beta chain sequence, with context. Its antigen is still unknown. The sample belongs to a study of OX40 agonist ivuxolimab in advanced cancers. For the study at large: Six ivuxolimab dose levels, 0.01 to 10 mg/kg, were given intravenously every 2 weeks. Melanoma, hepatocellular carcinoma, head and neck or renal cell cancer occurred in dose-escalation patients. Findings of the study overall: What antigens the expanded peripheral T cells recognized was never established.

The CDR3 is 14 amino acids. Germline assignment: CDR1 SGHVS and CDR2 FQNEAQ. TCRdb's table, derived via immunoSEQ multiplex PCR, lists solely in-frame clones and lacks some. Counted here are about 66,000 clones, about 89% occurring once; the ten biggest clones make up 11% to 15%. The sequence was collected from an adult with an advanced solid tumor such as melanoma, head and neck, liver or kidney cancer. The source material was CD4+ or CD8+ T cells sorted from blood, sampled in a trial of the OX40 agonist ivuxolimab. V is TRBV7-8 and J is TRBJ2-5; 8 bases line up with TRBD1. Matching the DNA end better, TRBJ2-7 makes the J call doubtful. The CDR3 is CASSLDRVGYEQYF. As DNA, the CDR3 is TGTGCCAGCAGCTTGGACAGGGTTGGCTACGAGCAGTACTTC.